This T cell receptor beta chain was sequenced in a study of T cell changes during pregnancy in multiple sclerosis. Clones were read by immunoSEQ multiplex PCR, and TCRdb kept only the in-frame ones, dropping some. Of approximately 60,000 clones listed, around 92% are singletons. The ends were cut back, 5 bases at V and 6 bases at J, with 8 bases in the middle. The CDR3 is 13 residues long. Germline loops: CDR1 SGHTA, CDR2 FQGTGA. This chain connects TRBV7-3 to TRBJ1-6, with D hard to call. The receptor comes from a female donor with multiple sclerosis, enrolled in a pregnancy study. Here the sequenced sample was CD4+ T cells from peripheral blood mononuclear cells, taken in the second trimester of pregnancy. Here the CDR3 reads CASSLASNSPLHF. Here the CDR3 DNA reads TGTGCCAGCAGCCTAGCCAGTAATTCACCCCTCCACTTT.